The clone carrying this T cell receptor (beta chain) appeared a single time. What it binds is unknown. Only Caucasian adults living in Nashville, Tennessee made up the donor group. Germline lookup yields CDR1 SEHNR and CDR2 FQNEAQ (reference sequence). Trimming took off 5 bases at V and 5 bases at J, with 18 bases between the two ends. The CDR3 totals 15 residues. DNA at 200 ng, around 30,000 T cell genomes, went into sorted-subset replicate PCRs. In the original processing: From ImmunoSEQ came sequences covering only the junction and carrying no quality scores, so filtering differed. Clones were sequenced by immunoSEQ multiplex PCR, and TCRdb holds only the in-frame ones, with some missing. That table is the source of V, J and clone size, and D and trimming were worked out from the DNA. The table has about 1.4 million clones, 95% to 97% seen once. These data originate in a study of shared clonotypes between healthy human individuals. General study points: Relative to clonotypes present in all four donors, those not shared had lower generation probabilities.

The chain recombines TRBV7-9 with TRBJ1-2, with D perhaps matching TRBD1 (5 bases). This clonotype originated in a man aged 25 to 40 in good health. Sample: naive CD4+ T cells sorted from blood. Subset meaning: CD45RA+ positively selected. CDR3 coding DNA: TGTGCCAGCAGCGCTCGCTCAGGGCCGTTATATGGCTACACCTTC. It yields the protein CASSARSGPLYGYTF. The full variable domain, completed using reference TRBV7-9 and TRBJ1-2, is DTGVSQNPRHKITKRGQNVTFRCDPISEHNRLYWYRQTLGQGPEFLTYFQNEAQLEKSRLLSDRFSAERPKGSFSTLEIQRTEQGDSAMYLCASSARSGPLYGYTFGSGTRLTVV.